These T cell receptor beta chains were read from a single sample in a study of blood T cell repertoires in COVID-19. Method: immunoSEQ multiplex PCR; TCRdb's copy keeps in-frame clones and lacks some. The sample comprises fewer than 250,000 clones, about 83% of which are singletons, and about 2.5% rests with the top ten. Source material: peripheral blood. These receptors were obtained from a woman in her thirties or forties with active or convalescent COVID-19. Both conserved end residues are part of each CDR3. D genes are given only for firm matches. Some rows have no size entry. The others give once, few or many, or a class for an expanded clone.

>-|TRBJ1-1|TRBV5-4|-
TGTGCCAGCAGCTTTCTGACAGAAAGGAACACTGAAGCTTTCTTT
CASSFLTERNTEAFF
>-|TRBJ2-7|TRBV30|TRBD2
TGTGCCTGGACGGGTGGCGGGAGCTACGAGCAGTACTTC
CAWTGGGSYEQYF
>-|TRBJ1-1|TRBV14|-
TGTGCCAGCAGCCAAGAGGGGGGTTGGAGTGAAGCTTTCTTT
CASSQEGGWSEAFF
>-|TRBJ1-4|TRBV7-2|-
TGTGCCAGCAGCCCCAAATTGGAGAATGAAAAACTGTTTTTT
CASSPKLENEKLFF
>-|TRBJ2-7|TRBV7-3|TRBD1
TGTGCCAGCAGCTCCGGGACAGGGGTAGGCGAGCAGTACTTC
CASSSGTGVGEQYF
>-|TRBJ1-6|TRBV5-4|TRBD1
TGTGCCAGCAGCTTGGCGGGACAGGATTTTTCACCCCTCCACTTT
CASSLAGQDFSPLHF
>-|TRBJ2-7|TRBV6-5|TRBD2
TGTGCCAGCACCTTAGCGGGAGGGGACTACGAGCAGTACTTC
CASTLAGGDYEQYF
>-|TRBJ1-1|TRBV11-3|-
TGTGCCAGCAGTCGACTCACTGAAGCTTTCTTT
CASSRLTEAFF
>-|TRBJ1-1|TRBV2|TRBD1
TGTGCCAGCATATTGGACAGGGACATACAAGCTTTCTTT
CASILDRDIQAFF
>-|TRBJ1-4|TRBV7-2|TRBD1
TGTGCCAGCAGCTTAGCAGGGGGCGGCGGTGAAAAACTGTTTTTT
CASSLAGGGGEKLFF
>-|TRBJ2-1|TRBV18|TRBD2
TGTGCCAGCTCATCGACCGAGCGGGAGGGCCGGGGCTATGAGCAGTTCTTC
CASSSTEREGRGYEQFF
>few|TRBJ2-5|TRBV12-3/TRBV12-4|-
TGTGCCAGCAGTTTAGACAGGGCAGAGACCCAGTACTTC
CASSLDRAETQYF
>once|TRBJ1-2|TRBV25-1|-
TGTGCCAGCAGTGAATACCAGGACAGCCCGGGCTACACCTTC
CASSEYQDSPGYTF
>-|TRBJ1-1|TRBV30|-
TGTGCCCATCGGGACATCCTGAACACTGAAGCTTTCTTT
CAHRDILNTEAFF
>-|TRBJ2-7|TRBV6-5|TRBD1
TGTGCCAGCAGTTTCTCCGGGACAGGGACCCACGAGCAGTACTTC
CASSFSGTGTHEQYF
>-|TRBJ1-4|TRBV3-1/TRBV3-2|-
TGTGCCAGCAGCGGGACACAGGATCTCCTGAAAAGCCTGTTTTTT
CASSGTQDLLKSLFF
>-|TRBJ2-1|TRBV5-1|TRBD2
TGCGCCAGCAGCCCGAATAGCGGGGGTTCCTACAATGAGCAGTTCTTC
CASSPNSGGSYNEQFF
>-|TRBJ1-1|TRBV10-3|-
TGTGCCATCAGTGAGCTTCAGGGAGCGGGGTACACTGAAGCTTTCTTT
CAISELQGAGYTEAFF
>-|TRBJ1-4|TRBV7-9|TRBD1
TGTGCCAGCAGCTTAGCGACAGGGACTTCTGAAAAACTGTTTTTT
CASSLATGTSEKLFF
>-|TRBJ2-2|TRBV5-5|-
TGTGCCAGCAGCTTGCCCTCGGGCACCGGGGAGCTGTTTTTT
CASSLPSGTGELFF
>-|TRBJ2-1|TRBV5-1|TRBD2
TGCGCCAGCAGCTGGCTAGCGGGGGGCATTGAGCAGTTCTTC
CASSWLAGGIEQFF
>-|TRBJ1-1|TRBV4-3|-
TGCGCCAGCAGCCAAGCTAACGGACAGCCGAACACTGAAGCTTTCTTT
CASSQANGQPNTEAFF
>-|TRBJ1-2|TRBV3-1/TRBV3-2|-
TGTGCCAGCAGCGGGAATGGCAGGGAATTGAGAGGCTACACCTTC
CASSGNGRELRGYTF
>-|TRBJ2-1|TRBV24-1|TRBD1
TGTGCCACCAGTGATTTAACGACAGGGGCCAGCTCCTACAATGAGCAGTTCTTC
CATSDLTTGASSYNEQFF
>-|TRBJ2-4|TRBV4-1|-
TGCGCCAGCAGCCAAGCATTAGCCAAAAACATTCAGTACTTC
CASSQALAKNIQYF
>-|TRBJ1-6|TRBV27|-
TGTGCCAGCAGTCCCTGGCAGGGCACGAATTCACCCCTCCACTTT
CASSPWQGTNSPLHF
>-|TRBJ2-7|TRBV24-1|TRBD2
TGTGCCACCAGTGCATCCCCCGGGACTAGCGGGAGTGGAACCTCCTACGAGCAGTACTTC
CATSASPGTSGSGTSYEQYF
>-|TRBJ1-6|TRBV4-3|-
TGCGCCAGCAGCACCGGTAGCAGCCGGAATAATTCACCCCTCCACTTT
CASSTGSSRNNSPLHF
>-|TRBJ1-6|TRBV16|TRBD1
TGTGCCAGCAGCCGGGACAGATTAGATTCACCCCTCCACTTT
CASSRDRLDSPLHF
>-|TRBJ2-1|TRBV3-1/TRBV3-2|TRBD2
TGTGCCAGCAGCCAAAAACTAGCGGGAGTAAACAATGAGCAGTTCTTC
CASSQKLAGVNNEQFF
>-|TRBJ1-1|TRBV5-5|TRBD1
TGTGCCAGCAGCTTACAGGGGGTGAGAACTGAAGCTTTCTTT
CASSLQGVRTEAFF
>-|TRBJ1-4|TRBV19|TRBD1
TGTGCCAGTAGTATAGATGGGACAGGGAAATTGGAACTGTTTTTT
CASSIDGTGKLELFF
>-|TRBJ2-5|TRBV29-1|-
TGCAGCGTTTTCTACGGGACTTCTTCGAGGACCCAGTACTTC
CSVFYGTSSRTQYF
>-|TRBJ2-7|TRBV21-1|-
TGTGCCAGCAGCGGTCGAAGCGGGCCCCCTTCCTACGAGCAGTACTTC
CASSGRSGPPSYEQYF
>once|TRBJ2-2|TRBV9|-
TGTGCCAGCAGCGTCGGGACTCGAAACACCGGGGAGCTGTTTTTT
CASSVGTRNTGELFF
>-|TRBJ2-7|TRBV7-8|TRBD2
TGTGCCAGCAGCCCAGGACTAGCGGGGGGGCTGGCCTACGAGCAGTACTTC
CASSPGLAGGLAYEQYF
>-|TRBJ1-1|TRBV5-1|TRBD1
TGCGCCAGCAGCTTCACAGGACAGGGTCCGGGCACTGAAGCTTTCTTT
CASSFTGQGPGTEAFF
>-|TRBJ2-1|TRBV6-6|-
TGTGCCAGCAGTTCCGTGGGAGCCCCGGGAAATGAGCAGTTCTTC
CASSSVGAPGNEQFF
>few|TRBJ2-7|TRBV6-6|TRBD1
TGTGCCAGCAGCCCCACAGGGGGCGAGCAGTACTTC
CASSPTGGEQYF
>once|TRBJ1-1|TRBV5-4|-
TGTGCCAGCAGCACCGGAAAATACCGACGGGATGAAGCTTTCTTT
CASSTGKYRRDEAFF
>once|TRBJ2-7|TRBV6-6|TRBD1
TGTGCCAGCAGTACCCGGGACAGACCCTACGAGCAGTACTTC
CASSTRDRPYEQYF
>many|TRBJ1-6|TRBV6-5|TRBD1
TGTGCCAGCAGAAGAGACAGGGGATATAATTCACCCCTCCACTTT
CASRRDRGYNSPLHF
>-|TRBJ1-2|TRBV10-3|TRBD1
TGTGCCATCAGTCCTAAACCCCCGGGACAGGGCTATTCGAACTATGGCTACACCTTC
CAISPKPPGQGYSNYGYTF
>-|TRBJ1-5|TRBV30|TRBD1
TGTGCCTGGAGCCTACAGGGGTATGGCAATCAGCCCCAGCATTTT
CAWSLQGYGNQPQHF
>-|TRBJ1-2|TRBV6-2/TRBV6-3|-
TGTGCCAGCAGTTACTCTGTAGGGGCGCGGATCTATGGCTACACCTTC
CASSYSVGARIYGYTF
>-|TRBJ2-5|TRBV11-3|TRBD2
TGTGCCAGCAGCGGGGGGGTTCAAGAGACCCAGCACTTC
CASSGGVQETQHF
>-|TRBJ1-2|TRBV10-3|TRBD1
TGTGCCATCAGTGAGTCACAGGGGGTAGACTATGGCTACACCTTC
CAISESQGVDYGYTF
>few|TRBJ1-2|TRBV19|-
TGTGCCAGTAGTATTGGCTCGTATGTGGCAGGGGCTAACTATGGCTACACCTTC
CASSIGSYVAGANYGYTF
>-|TRBJ2-3|TRBV5-8|TRBD2
TGTGCCAGCAGCTTGCTTGGGACTAGCGGACACACAGATACGCAGTATTTT
CASSLLGTSGHTDTQYF